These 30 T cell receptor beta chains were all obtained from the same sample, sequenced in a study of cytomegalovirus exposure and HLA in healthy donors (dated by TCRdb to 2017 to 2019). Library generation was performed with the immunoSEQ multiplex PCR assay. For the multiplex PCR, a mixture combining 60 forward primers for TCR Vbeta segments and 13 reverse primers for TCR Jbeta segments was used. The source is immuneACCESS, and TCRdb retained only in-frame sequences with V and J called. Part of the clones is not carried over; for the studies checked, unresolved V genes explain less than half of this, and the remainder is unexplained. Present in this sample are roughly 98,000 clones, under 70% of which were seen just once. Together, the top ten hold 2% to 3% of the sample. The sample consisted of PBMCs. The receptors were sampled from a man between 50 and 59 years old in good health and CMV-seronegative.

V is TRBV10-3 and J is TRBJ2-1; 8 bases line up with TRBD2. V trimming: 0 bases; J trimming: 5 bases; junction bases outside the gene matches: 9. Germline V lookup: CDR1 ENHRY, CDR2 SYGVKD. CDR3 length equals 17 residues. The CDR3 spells CAISESIFSGANNEQFF. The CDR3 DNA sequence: TGTGCCATCAGTGAGTCGATATTTAGCGGGGCAAACAATGAGCAGTTCTTC.

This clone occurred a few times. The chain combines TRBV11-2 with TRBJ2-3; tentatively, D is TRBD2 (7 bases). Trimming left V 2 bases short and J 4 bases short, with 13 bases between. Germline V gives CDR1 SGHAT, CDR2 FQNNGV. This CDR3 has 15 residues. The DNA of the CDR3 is TGTGCCAGCAGCTTACGGGGGGCTGAATCAGATACGCAGTATTTT. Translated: CASSLRGAESDTQYF.

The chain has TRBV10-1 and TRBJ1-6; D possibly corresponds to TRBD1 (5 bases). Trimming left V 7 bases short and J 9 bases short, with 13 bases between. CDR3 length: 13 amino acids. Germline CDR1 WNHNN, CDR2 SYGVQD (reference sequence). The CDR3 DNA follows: TGCGCCAGCAACTCTGACAGACGTTCACCCCTCCACTTT. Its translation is CASNSDRRSPLHF.

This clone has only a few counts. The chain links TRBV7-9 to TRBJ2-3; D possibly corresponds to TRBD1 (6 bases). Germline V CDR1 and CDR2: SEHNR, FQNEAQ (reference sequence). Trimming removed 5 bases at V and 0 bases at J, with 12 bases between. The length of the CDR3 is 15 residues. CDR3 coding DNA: TGTGCCAGCAGCAACCGGGACAAGAGCACAGATACGCAGTATTTT. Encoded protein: CASSNRDKSTDTQYF.

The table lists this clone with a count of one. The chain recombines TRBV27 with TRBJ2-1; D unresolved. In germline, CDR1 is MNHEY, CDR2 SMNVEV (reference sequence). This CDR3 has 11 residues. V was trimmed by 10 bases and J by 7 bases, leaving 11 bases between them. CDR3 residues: CATHMRNEQFF. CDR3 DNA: TGTGCCACTCACATGAGGAATGAGCAGTTCTTC.

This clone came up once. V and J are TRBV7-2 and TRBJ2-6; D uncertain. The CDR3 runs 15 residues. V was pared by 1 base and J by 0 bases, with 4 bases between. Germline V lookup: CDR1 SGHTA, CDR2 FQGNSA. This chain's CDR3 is CASSLDSSGANVLTF. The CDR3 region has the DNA TGTGCCAGCAGCTTAGACAGCTCTGGGGCCAACGTCCTGACTTTC.

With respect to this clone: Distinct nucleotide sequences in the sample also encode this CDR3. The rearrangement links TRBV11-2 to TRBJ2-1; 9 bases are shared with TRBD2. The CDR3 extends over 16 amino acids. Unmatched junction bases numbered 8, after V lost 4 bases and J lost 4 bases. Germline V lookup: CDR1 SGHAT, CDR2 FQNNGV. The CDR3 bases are TGTGCCAGCAGCTACCGTCTAGCGGGGATATACAATGAGCAGTTCTTC. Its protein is CASSYRLAGIYNEQFF.

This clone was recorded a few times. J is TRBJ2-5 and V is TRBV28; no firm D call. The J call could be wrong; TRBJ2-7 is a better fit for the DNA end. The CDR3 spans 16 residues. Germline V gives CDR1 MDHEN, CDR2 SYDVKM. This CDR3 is CASSFIGDPSSYEQYF. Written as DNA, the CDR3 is TGTGCCAGCAGTTTTATCGGAGACCCTAGCTCCTACGAGCAGTACTTC.

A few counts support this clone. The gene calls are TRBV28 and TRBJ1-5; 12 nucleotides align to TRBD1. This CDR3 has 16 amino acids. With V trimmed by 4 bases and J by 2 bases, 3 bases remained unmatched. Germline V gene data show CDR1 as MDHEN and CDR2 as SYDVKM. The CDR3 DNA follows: TGTGCCAGCAGTTCTGGGACAGGGGGCCGCAATCAGCCCCAGCATTTT. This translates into CASSSGTGGRNQPQHF.

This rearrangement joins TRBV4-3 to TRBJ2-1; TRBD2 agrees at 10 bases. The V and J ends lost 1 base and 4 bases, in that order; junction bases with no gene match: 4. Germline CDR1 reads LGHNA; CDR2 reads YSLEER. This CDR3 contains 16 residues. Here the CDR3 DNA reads TGCGCCAGCAGCCAAGCCCCTAGCGGGGGTTACAATGAGCAGTTCTTC. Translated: CASSQAPSGGYNEQFF.

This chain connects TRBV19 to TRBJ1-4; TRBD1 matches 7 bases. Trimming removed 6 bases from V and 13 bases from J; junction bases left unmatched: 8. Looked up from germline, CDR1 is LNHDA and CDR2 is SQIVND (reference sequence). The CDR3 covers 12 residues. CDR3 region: CASRETGDRLFF. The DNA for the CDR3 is TGTGCCAGTAGGGAAACAGGGGATCGACTGTTTTTT.

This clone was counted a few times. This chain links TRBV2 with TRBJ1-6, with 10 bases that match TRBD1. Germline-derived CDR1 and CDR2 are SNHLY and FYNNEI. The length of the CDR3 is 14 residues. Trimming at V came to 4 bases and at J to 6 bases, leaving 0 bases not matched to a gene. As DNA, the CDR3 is TGTGCCAGCAGTGGACAGGGGGCTAATTCACCCCTCCACTTT. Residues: CASSGQGANSPLHF.

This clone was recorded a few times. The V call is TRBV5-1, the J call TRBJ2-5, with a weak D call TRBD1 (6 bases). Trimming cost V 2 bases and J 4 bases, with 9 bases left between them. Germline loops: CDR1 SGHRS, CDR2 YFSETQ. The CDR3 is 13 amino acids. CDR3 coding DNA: TGCGCCAGCAGCTTTAACAGGGCAGAGACCCAGTACTTC. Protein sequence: CASSFNRAETQYF.

The CDR3 protein is CASGQGAVYEQYF. CDR3 bases: TGTGCCAGTGGACAGGGAGCGGTCTACGAGCAGTACTTC. This chain uses TRBV2 with TRBJ2-5; 8 bases are shared with TRBD1. Near its end, the DNA agrees better with TRBJ2-7, so the J call may be wrong. This CDR3 has 13 amino acids. The germline gives CDR1 SNHLY, CDR2 FYNNEI.

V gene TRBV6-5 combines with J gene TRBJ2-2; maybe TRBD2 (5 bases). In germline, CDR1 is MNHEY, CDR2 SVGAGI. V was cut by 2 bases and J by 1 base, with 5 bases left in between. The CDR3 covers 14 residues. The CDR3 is CASSYRENTGELFF. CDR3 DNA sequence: TGTGCCAGCAGTTACCGGGAGAACACCGGGGAGCTGTTTTTT.

The CDR3, as DNA: TGTGCCAGTAGCTCCGGGGAGGCGGGAGCCTACGAGCAGTACTTC. Translation: CASSSGEAGAYEQYF. The gene calls are TRBV19 and TRBJ2-7; 7 bases fit TRBD2. Germline V gene data show CDR1 as LNHDA and CDR2 as SQIVND (reference sequence). This CDR3 has 15 residues. The junction had 10 bases not matched to a gene; V was cut back by 6 bases and J by 2 bases. The full variable domain, with the rest looked up from reference TRBV19 and TRBJ2-7, is DGGITQSPKYLFRKEGQNVTLSCEQNLNHDAMYWYRQDPGQGLRLIYYSQIVNDFQKGDIAEGYSVSREKKESFPLTVTSAQKNPTAFYLCASSSGEAGAYEQYFGPGTRLTVT.

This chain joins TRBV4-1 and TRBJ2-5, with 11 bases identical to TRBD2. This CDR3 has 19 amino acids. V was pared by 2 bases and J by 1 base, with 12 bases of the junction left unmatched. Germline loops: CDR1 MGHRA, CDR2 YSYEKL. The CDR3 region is CASSQRRASGGRSQETQYF. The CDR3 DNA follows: TGCGCCAGCAGCCAACGTAGGGCTAGCGGGGGGCGCAGCCAAGAGACCCAGTACTTC.

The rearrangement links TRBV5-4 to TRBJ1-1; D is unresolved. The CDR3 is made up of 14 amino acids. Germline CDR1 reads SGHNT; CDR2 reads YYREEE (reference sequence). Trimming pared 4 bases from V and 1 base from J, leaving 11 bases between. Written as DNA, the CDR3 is TGTGCCAGCAGCCTCTTTAGTGGGAACACTGAAGCTTTCTTT. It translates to CASSLFSGNTEAFF.

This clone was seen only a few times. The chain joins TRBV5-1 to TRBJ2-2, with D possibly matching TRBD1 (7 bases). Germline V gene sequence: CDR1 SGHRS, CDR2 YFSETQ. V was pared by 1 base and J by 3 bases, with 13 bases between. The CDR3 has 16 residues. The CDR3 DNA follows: TGCGCCAGCAGCTTGTCCAGGGGGGTAGACACCGGGGAGCTGTTTTTT. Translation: CASSLSRGVDTGELFF.

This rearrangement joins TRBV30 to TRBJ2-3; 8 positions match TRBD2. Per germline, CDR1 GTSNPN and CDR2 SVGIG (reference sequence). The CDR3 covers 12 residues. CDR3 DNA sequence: TGTGCGGAACGGGAGGGGCCAGATACGCAGTATTTT. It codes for CAEREGPDTQYF.

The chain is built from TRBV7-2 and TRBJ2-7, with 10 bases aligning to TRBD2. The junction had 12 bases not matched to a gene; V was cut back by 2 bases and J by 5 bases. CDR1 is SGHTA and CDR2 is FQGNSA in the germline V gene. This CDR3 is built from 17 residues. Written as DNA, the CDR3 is TGTGCCAGCAGCTTACCCTATTTAGCGGGGGGATGGGACGAGCAGTACTTC. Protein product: CASSLPYLAGGWDEQYF.

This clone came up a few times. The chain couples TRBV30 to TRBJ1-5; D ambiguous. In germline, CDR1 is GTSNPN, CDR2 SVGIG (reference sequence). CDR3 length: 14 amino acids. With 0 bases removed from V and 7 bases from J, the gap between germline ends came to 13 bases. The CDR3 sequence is CAWSVDTKTQPQHF. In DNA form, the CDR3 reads TGTGCCTGGAGTGTAGACACGAAAACCCAGCCCCAGCATTTT.

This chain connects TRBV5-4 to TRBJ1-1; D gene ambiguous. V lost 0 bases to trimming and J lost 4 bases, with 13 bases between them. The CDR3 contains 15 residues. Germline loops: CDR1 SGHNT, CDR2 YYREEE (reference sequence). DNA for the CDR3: TGTGCCAGCAGCTTGGTAAGTTTCGACACCACTGAAGCTTTCTTT. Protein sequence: CASSLVSFDTTEAFF.

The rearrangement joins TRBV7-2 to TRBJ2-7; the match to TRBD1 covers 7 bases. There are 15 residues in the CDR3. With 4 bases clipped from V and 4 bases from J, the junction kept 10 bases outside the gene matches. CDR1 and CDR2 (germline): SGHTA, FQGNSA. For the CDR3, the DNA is TGTGCCAGCAGCTCCCGGACAGGTTTAGAGTACGAGCAGTACTTC. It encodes CASSSRTGLEYEQYF.

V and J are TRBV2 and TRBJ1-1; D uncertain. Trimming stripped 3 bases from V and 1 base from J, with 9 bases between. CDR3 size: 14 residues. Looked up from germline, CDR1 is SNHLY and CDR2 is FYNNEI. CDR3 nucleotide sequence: TGTGCCAGCAGTGAGAGGAAACCGAACACTGAAGCTTTCTTT. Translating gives CASSERKPNTEAFF.

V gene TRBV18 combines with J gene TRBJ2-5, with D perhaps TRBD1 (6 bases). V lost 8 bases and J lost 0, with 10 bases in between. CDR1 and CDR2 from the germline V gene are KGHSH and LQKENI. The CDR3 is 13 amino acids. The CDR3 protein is CASTSGDQETQYF. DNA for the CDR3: TGTGCCAGCACCTCAGGGGACCAAGAGACCCAGTACTTC.

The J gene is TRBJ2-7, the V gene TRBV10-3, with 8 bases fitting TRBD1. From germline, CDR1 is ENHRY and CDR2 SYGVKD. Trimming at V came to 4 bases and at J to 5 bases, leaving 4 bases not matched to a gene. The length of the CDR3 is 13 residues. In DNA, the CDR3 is TGTGCCATCAGTGGGACAGGGTACGACGAGCAGTACTTC. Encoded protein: CAISGTGYDEQYF.

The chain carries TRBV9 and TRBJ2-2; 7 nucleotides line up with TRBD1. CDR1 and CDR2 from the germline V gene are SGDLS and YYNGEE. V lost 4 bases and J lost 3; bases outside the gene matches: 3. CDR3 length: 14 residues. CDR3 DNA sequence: TGTGCCAGCAGCTTGGGACAGCACACCGGGGAGCTGTTTTTT. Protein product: CASSLGQHTGELFF.

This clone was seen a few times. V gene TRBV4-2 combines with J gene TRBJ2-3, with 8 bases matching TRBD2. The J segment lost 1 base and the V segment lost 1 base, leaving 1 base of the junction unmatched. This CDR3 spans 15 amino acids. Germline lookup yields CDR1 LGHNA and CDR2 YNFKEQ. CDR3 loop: CASSQGRGGTDTQYF. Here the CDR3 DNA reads TGTGCCAGCAGCCAAGGGCGGGGGGGCACAGATACGCAGTATTTT.

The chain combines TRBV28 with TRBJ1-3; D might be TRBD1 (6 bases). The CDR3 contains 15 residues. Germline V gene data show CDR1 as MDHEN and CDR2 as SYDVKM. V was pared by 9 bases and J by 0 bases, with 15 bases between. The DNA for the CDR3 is TGTGCCAGTCAAGAGGGGGGGCCCTCTGGAAACACCATATATTTT. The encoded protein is CASQEGGPSGNTIYF. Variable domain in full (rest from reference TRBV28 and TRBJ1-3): DVKVTQSSRYLVKRTGEKVFLECVQDMDHENMFWYRQDPGLGLRLIYFSYDVKMKEKGDIPEGYSVSREKKERFSLILESASTNQTSMYLCASQEGGPSGNTIYFGEGSWLTVV.